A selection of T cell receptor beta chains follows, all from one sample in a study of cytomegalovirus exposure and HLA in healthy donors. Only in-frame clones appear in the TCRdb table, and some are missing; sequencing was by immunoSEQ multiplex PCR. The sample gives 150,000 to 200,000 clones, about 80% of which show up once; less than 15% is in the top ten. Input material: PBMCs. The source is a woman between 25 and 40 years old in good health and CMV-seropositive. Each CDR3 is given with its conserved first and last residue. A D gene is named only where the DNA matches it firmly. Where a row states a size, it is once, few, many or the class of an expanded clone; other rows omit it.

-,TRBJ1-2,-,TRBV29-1,CSVAHYYGYTF,TGCAGCGTTGCCCATTACTATGGCTACACCTTC
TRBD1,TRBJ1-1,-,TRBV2,CASIRQGLNTEAFF,TGTGCCAGCATCAGACAGGGACTGAACACTGAAGCTTTCTTT
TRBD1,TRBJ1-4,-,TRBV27,CASSLSGGAEKLFF,TGTGCCAGCAGTTTATCAGGGGGCGCTGAAAAACTGTTTTTT
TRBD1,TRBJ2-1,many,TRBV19,CASKGTADSDEQFF,TGTGCCAGTAAGGGGACAGCGGACTCTGATGAGCAGTTCTTC
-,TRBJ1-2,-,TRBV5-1,CASSPRRFGSNYGYTF,TGCGCCAGCAGCCCCCGCAGGTTCGGATCGAACTATGGCTACACCTTC
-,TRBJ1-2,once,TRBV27,CASSLAAAGGLSYGYTF,TGTGCCAGCAGTTTGGCCGCGGCGGGAGGGTTGAGCTATGGCTACACCTTC
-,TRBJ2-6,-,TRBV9,CASSPTGANVLTF,TGTGCCAGCAGCCCAACTGGGGCCAACGTCCTGACTTTC
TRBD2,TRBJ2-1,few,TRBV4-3,CASSQLFLAGSLPNEQFF,TGCGCCAGCAGCCAACTCTTCTTAGCGGGGAGCCTCCCCAATGAGCAGTTCTTC
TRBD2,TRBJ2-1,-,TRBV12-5,CASGLVRDGTSHVGEQFF,TGTGCTAGTGGTTTGGTCCGGGATGGGACTAGTCATGTAGGTGAGCAGTTCTTC
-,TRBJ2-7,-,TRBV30,CAWRGREWGYEQYF,TGTGCCTGGAGGGGCAGGGAATGGGGATACGAGCAGTACTTC